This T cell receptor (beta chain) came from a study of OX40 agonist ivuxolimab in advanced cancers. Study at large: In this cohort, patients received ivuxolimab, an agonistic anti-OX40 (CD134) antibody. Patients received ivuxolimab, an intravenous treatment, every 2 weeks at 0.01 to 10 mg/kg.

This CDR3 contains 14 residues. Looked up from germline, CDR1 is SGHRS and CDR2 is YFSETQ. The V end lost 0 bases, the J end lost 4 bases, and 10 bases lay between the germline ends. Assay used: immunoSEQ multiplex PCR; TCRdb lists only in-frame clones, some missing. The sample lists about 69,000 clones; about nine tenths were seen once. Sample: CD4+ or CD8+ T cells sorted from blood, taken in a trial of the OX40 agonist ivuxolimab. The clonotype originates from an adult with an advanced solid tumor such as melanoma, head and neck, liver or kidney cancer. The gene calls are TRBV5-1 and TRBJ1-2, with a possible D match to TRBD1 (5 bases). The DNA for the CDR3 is TGCGCCAGCAGCTTGGACGACAGCGTCTATGGCTACACCTTC. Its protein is CASSLDDSVYGYTF.